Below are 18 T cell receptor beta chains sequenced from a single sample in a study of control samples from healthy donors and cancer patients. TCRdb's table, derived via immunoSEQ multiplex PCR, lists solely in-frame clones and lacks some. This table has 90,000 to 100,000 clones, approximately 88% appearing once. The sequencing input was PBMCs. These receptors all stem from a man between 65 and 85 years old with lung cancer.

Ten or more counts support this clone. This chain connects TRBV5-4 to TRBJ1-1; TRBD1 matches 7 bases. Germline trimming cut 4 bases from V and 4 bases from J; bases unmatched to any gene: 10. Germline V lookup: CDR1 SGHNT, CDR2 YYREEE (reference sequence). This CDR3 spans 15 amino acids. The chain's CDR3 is CASSPRQGGSTEAFF. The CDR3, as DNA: TGTGCCAGCAGCCCCCGCCAGGGGGGGAGCACTGAAGCTTTCTTT.

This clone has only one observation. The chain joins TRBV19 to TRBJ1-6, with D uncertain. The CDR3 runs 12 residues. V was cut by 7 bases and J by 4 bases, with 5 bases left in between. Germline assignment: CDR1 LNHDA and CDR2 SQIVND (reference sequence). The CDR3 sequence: CASNGYNSPLHF. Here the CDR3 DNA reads TGTGCCAGTAATGGGTATAATTCACCCCTCCACTTT. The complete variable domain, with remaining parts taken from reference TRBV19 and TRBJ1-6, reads DGGITQSPKYLFRKEGQNVTLSCEQNLNHDAMYWYRQDPGQGLRLIYYSQIVNDFQKGDIAEGYSVSREKKESFPLTVTSAQKNPTAFYLCASNGYNSPLHFGNGTRLTVT.

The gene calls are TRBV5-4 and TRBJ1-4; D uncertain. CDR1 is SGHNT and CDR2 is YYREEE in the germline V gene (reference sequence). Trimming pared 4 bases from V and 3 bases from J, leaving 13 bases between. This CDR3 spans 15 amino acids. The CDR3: CASSHVDGANEKLFF. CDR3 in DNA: TGTGCCAGCAGCCACGTGGATGGAGCTAATGAAAAACTGTTTTTT. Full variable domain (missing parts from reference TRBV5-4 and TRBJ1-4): ETGVTQSPTHLIKTRGQQVTLRCSSQSGHNTVSWYQQALGQGPQFIFQYYREEENGRGNFPPRFSGLQFPNYSSELNVNALELDDSALYLCASSHVDGANEKLFFGSGTQLSVL.

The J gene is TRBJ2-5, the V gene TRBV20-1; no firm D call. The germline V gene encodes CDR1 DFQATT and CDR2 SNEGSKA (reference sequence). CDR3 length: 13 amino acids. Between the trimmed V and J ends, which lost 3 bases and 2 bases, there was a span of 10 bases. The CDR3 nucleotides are TGCAGTGCTAGTTTCAGCCGACAAGAGACCCAGTACTTC. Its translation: CSASFSRQETQYF.

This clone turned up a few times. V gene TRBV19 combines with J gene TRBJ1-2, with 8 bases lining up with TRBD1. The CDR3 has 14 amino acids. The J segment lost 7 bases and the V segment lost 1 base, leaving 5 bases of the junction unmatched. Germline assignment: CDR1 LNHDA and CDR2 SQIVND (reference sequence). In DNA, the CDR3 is TGTGCCAGTAGTATAGTTCCGGGACAGGCTGGCTACACCTTC. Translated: CASSIVPGQAGYTF. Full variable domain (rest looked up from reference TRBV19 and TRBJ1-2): DGGITQSPKYLFRKEGQNVTLSCEQNLNHDAMYWYRQDPGQGLRLIYYSQIVNDFQKGDIAEGYSVSREKKESFPLTVTSAQKNPTAFYLCASSIVPGQAGYTFGSGTRLTVV.

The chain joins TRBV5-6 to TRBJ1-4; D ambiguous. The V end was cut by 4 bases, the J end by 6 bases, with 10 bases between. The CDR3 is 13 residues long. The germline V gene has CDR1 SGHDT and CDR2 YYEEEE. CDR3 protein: CASSRGRDEKLFF. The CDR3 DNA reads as TGTGCCAGCAGCCGCGGACGGGATGAAAAACTGTTTTTT. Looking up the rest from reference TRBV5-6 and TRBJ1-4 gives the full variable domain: DAGVTQSPTHLIKTRGQQVTLRCSPKSGHDTVSWYQQALGQGPQFIFQYYEEEERQRGNFPDRFSGHQFPNYSSELNVNALLLGDSALYLCASSRGRDEKLFFGSGTQLSVL.

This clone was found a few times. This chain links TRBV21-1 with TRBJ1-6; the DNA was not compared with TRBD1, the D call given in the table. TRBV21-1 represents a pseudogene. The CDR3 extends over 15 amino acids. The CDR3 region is CASSKVTVTSSPLHF. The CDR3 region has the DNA TGTGCCAGCAGCAAAGTTACAGTAACTTCTTCACCCCTCCACTTT.

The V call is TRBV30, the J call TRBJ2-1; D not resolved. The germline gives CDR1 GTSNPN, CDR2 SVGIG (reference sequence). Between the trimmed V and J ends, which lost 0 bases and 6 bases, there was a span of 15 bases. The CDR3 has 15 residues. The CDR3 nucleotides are TGTGCCTGGAGTGTGCGGCGACCCACGGCCAATGAGCAGTTCTTC. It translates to CAWSVRRPTANEQFF. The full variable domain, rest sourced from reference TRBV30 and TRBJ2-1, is SQTIHQWPATLVQPVGSPLSLECTVEGTSNPNLYWYRQAAGRGLQLLFYSVGIGQISSEVPQNLSASRPQDRQFILSSKKLLLSDSGFYLCAWSVRRPTANEQFFGPGTRLTVL.

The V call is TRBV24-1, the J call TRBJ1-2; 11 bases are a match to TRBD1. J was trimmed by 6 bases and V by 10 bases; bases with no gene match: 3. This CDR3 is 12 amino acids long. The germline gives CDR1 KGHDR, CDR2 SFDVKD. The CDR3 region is CATSDRGHGYTF. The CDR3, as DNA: TGTGCCACTTCGGACAGGGGGCATGGCTACACCTTC.

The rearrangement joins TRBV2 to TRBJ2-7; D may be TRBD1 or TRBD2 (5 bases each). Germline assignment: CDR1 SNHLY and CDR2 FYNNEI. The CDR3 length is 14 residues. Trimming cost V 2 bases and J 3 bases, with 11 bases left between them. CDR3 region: CASSEPGPVYEQYF. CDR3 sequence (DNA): TGTGCCAGCAGTGAACCGGGGCCCGTCTACGAGCAGTACTTC.

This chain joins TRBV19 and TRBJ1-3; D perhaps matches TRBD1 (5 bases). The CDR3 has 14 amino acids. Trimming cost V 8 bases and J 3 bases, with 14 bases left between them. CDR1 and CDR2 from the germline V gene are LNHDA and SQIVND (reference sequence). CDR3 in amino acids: CASAFGGNGNTIYF. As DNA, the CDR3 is TGTGCCAGTGCCTTTGGGGGAAATGGAAACACCATATATTTT.

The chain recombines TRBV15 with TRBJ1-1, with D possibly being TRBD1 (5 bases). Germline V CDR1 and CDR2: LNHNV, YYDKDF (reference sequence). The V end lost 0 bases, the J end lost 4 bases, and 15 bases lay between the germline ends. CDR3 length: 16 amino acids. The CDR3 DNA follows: TGTGCCACCAGCAGAGAGAAAACGGCAGGGTTCACTGAAGCTTTCTTT. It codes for CATSREKTAGFTEAFF.

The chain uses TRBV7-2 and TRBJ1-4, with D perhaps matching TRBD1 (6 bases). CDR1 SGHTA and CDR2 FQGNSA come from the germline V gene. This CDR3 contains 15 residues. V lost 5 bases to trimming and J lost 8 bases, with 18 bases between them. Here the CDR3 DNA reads TGTGCCAGCAGCCCCATGCAGGGGATAGAAGAAAAACTGTTTTTT. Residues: CASSPMQGIEEKLFF.

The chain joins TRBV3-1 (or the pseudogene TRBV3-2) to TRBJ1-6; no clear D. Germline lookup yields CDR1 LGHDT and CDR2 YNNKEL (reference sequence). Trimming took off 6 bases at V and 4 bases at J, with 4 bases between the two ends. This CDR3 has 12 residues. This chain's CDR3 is CASSLYNSPLHF. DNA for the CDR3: TGTGCCAGCAGTTTGTATAATTCACCCCTCCACTTT.

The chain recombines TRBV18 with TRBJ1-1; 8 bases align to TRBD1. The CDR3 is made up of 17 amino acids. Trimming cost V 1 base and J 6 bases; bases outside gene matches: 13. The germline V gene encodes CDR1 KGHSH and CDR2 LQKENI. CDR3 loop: CASSPLSIGRGQAEAFF. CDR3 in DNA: TGTGCCAGCTCACCACTCAGCATCGGCAGGGGGCAGGCTGAAGCTTTCTTT. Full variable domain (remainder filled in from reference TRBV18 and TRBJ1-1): NAGVMQNPRHLVRRRGQEARLRCSPMKGHSHVYWYRQLPEEGLKFMVYLQKENIIDESGMPKERFSAEFPKEGPSILRIQQVVRGDSAAYFCASSPLSIGRGQAEAFFGQGTRLTVV.

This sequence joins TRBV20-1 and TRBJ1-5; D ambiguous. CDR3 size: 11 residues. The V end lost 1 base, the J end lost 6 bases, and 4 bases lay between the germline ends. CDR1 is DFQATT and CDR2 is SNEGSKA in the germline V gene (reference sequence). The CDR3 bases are TGCAGTGCTAGAGGTCCTCAGCCCCAGCATTTT. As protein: CSARGPQPQHF.

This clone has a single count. CDR3 coding DNA: TGTGCCACCAGCAGAGATCGGACAGGGATTAATGAAAAACTGTTTTTT. It encodes CATSRDRTGINEKLFF. The V call is TRBV15, the J call TRBJ1-4; 8 positions agree with TRBD1. The V gene's germline CDR1 is LNHNV and CDR2 YYDKDF (reference sequence). This CDR3 is 16 amino acids long. V shed 0 bases, J shed 4 bases, and the junction held 4 bases outside the gene matches. The entire variable domain, with the rest obtained from reference TRBV15 and TRBJ1-4, is as follows: DAMVIQNPRYQVTQFGKPVTLSCSQTLNHNVMYWYQQKSSQAPKLLFHYYDKDFNNEADTPDNFQSRRPNTSFCFLDIRSPGLGDTAMYLCATSRDRTGINEKLFFGSGTQLSVL.

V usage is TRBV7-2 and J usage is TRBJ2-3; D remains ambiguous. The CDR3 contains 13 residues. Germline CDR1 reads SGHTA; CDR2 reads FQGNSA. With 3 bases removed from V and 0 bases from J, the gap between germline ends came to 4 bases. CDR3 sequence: CASSLFSTDTQYF. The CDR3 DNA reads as TGTGCCAGCAGCTTGTTTAGCACAGATACGCAGTATTTT. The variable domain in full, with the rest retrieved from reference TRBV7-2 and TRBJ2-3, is GAGVSQSPSNKVTEKGKDVELRCDPISGHTALYWYRQSLGQGLEFLIYFQGNSAPDKSGLPSDRFSAERTGGSVSTLTIQRTQQEDSAVYLCASSLFSTDTQYFGPGTRLTVL.